The present T cell receptor (beta chain) was sequenced within a study of STAT3 mutations in large granular lymphocyte leukemia. Across the whole study: Roughly half the longitudinally sequenced T-LGLL patients had canonical STAT3 mutations. Findings of the study overall: Differing intervals and regimens complicate linking therapy response to clone burden. In some patients, a small highly pathogenic clone possibly went undetected. All newly emerging clones after therapy were STAT3 wild type. At least one immunodominant TCR beta clonotype appeared in every T-cell large granular lymphocyte leukemia patient.

On this clone: Its cognate antigen is unknown. Germline and junction disagree at one end, which may indicate a read error.

Per the germline V gene, CDR1 is DFQATT and CDR2 is SNEGSKA (reference sequence). The CDR3 totals 11 residues. TCRdb keeps only in-frame clones here, not all; method: immunoSEQ multiplex PCR. The sample holds 30,000 to 45,000 clones; approximately 91% are singletons and the top ten take over 0.35%. The chain has TRBV20-1 and TRBJ1-5; no definite D call. Input material: PBMCs. This TCR was recovered from a human donor with T large granular lymphocyte leukemia. Some clones in this sample may be carry-over from other donors' samples. CDR3 sequence reads: CSAATGPSLNF. The CDR3 DNA sequence: TGCAGTGCAGCGACTGGCCCCTCCCTAAATTTT.